This TCR beta chain came from a study of beta chain features in type 1 diabetes. Expressed TCRB transcripts were sequenced because the isolated RNA had all been reverse transcribed beforehand. TCRdb keeps only in-frame clones here, not all; method: immunoSEQ multiplex PCR. The sample shows 300,000 to 400,000 clones, 9.5% to 12% of them seen only once. Germline lookup yields CDR1 MNHEY and CDR2 SMNVEV (reference sequence). The length of the CDR3 is 17 residues. Trimming removed 1 base from V and 4 bases from J, with 16 bases in between. The sequenced sample consisted of naive CD4+ T cells from blood. The chain couples TRBV27 to TRBJ2-2; a possible D gene is TRBD2 (6 bases). The receptor was isolated from a woman aged 25 to 39 in good health. CDR3 loop: CASSLLPPGRGTGELFF. CDR3 bases: TGTGCCAGCAGTTTATTGCCCCCCGGGAGAGGCACCGGGGAGCTGTTTTTT.